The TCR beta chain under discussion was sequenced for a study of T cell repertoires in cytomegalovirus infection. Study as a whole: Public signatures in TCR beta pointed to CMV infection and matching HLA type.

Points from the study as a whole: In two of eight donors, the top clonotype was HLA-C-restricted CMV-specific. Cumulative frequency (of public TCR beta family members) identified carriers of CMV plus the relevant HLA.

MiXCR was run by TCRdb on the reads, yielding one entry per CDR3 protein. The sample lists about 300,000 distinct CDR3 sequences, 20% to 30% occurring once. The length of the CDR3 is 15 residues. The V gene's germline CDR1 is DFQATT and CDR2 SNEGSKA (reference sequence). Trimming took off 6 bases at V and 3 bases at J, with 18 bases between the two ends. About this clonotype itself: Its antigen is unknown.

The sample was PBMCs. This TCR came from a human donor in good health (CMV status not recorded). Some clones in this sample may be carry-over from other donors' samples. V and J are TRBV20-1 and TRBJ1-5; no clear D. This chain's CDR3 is CSAPPAKGHNQPQHF. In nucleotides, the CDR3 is TGCAGTGCCCCCCCGGCGAAGGGTCACAATCAGCCCCAGCATTTT.